Included here is one T cell receptor (beta chain) sequence, with context. The protocol was immunoSEQ multiplex PCR, while the TCRdb copy is restricted to in-frame clones and leaves out a portion. The sample gives approximately 35,000 clones, around 90% of which show up once; 0.7% to 0.95% is in the top ten. This sample stems from a study of T cell changes during pregnancy in multiple sclerosis. The germline CDR1 and CDR2 sequences are LNHDA and SQIVND (reference sequence). The V gene lost 11 bases and the J gene lost 2 bases, with 18 bases spanning the gap. This CDR3 has 14 amino acids. This chain joins TRBV19 and TRBJ1-2, with D hard to call. The source material was CD4+ T cells from peripheral blood mononuclear cells, sampled after pregnancy. This TCR was sampled from a female donor in good health, enrolled as a control in a pregnancy study. CDR3 sequence: CAVRVTAGNYGYTF. CDR3 sequence (DNA): TGTGCCGTACGAGTCACGGCAGGCAACTATGGCTACACCTTC.